These 9 T cell receptor beta chains were sequenced from one sample in a study of T-cell memory formation after mild COVID-19. In TCRdb, the 5' RACE reads were re-called with MiXCR into one record per CDR3 protein. The sample carries a few hundred thousand distinct CDR3 sequences, about 20% recorded once. The sequenced sample consisted of PBMCs or a T cell subset sorted from them (not recorded which). The source of these receptors is an adult woman who had mild COVID-19 (a few samples of this study predate the infection). Cell type and time point are not known.

This clonotype was observed a handful of times. The rearrangement links TRBV5-1 to TRBJ1-1; TRBD1 matches 7 bases. CDR3 length: 14 residues. Per the germline V gene, CDR1 is SGHRS and CDR2 is YFSETQ. Trimming removed 4 bases from V and 1 base from J; junction bases left unmatched: 4. In DNA form, the CDR3 reads TGCGCCAGCAGCGCATGGACAGGGAACACTGAAGCTTTCTTT. This codes for CASSAWTGNTEAFF.

This clonotype showed up just a few times. V is TRBV7-6 and J is TRBJ1-1; TRBD1 agrees at 8 bases. Trimming cost V 1 base and J 4 bases; bases outside gene matches: 8. The CDR3 loop spans 16 amino acids. CDR1 and CDR2 from the germline V gene are SGHVS and FNYEAQ. The CDR3 sequence: CASSLEQGAGGTEAFF. The DNA of the CDR3 is TGTGCCAGCAGCTTAGAGCAGGGGGCTGGCGGCACTGAAGCTTTCTTT.

This clonotype was seen more than once but under ten times. The chain links TRBV6-4 to TRBJ2-2, with 8 bases that match TRBD2. With V trimmed by 4 bases and J by 3 bases, 1 base remained unmatched. This CDR3 is built from 14 residues. Germline-derived CDR1 and CDR2 are MRHNA and SNTAGT. DNA of the CDR3: TGTGCCAGCAGTGGTAGCGGGGACACCGGGGAGCTGTTTTTT. It specifies CASSGSGDTGELFF.

This clonotype showed up just a few times. The genes are TRBV25-1 and TRBJ1-2; perhaps TRBD1 as D (5 bases). The germline V and J ends were trimmed by 1 base and 0 bases, with 9 bases remaining between them. The CDR3 covers 15 residues. Germline values: CDR1 MGHDK, CDR2 SYGVNS. For the CDR3, the DNA is TGTGCCAGCAGTGAATGGGGGACCACTAACTATGGCTACACCTTC. It yields the protein CASSEWGTTNYGYTF.

In this sample, this clonotype turned up a few times. This chain links TRBV7-9 with TRBJ2-1, with D hard to call. The ends were cut back, 4 bases at V and 7 bases at J, with 11 bases in the middle. This CDR3 region has 13 residues. CDR1 is SEHNR, CDR2 FQNEAQ, per germline (reference sequence). The CDR3 coding sequence is TGTGCCAGCAGCTCCTCCAGTCTGAATGAGCAGTTCTTC. Translating gives CASSSSSLNEQFF. Complete variable domain (other parts from reference TRBV7-9 and TRBJ2-1): DTGVSQNPRHKITKRGQNVTFRCDPISEHNRLYWYRQTLGQGPEFLTYFQNEAQLEKSRLLSDRFSAERPKGSFSTLEIQRTEQGDSAMYLCASSSSSLNEQFFGPGTRLTVL.

This clonotype occurred a few times. The chain links TRBV7-8 to TRBJ1-4; no definite D call. V lost 1 base and J 8 bases, leaving 14 bases between the germline ends. In germline, CDR1 is SGHVS, CDR2 FQNEAQ. This CDR3 comprises 15 residues. CDR3 region: CASSLVGAGREKLFF. As DNA, the CDR3 is TGTGCCAGCAGCTTAGTAGGAGCGGGGAGGGAAAAACTGTTTTTT.

A few counts support this clonotype. V and J are TRBV18 and TRBJ1-3; D remains unclear. V was pared by 6 bases and J by 1 base, with 10 bases between. The CDR3 loop spans 14 amino acids. The germline gives CDR1 KGHSH, CDR2 LQKENI. The CDR3 region has the DNA TGTGCCAGCTCTCCGCAGGAGTCTGGAAACACCATATATTTT. It translates to CASSPQESGNTIYF.

The CDR3 sequence is CASSSLGSLGTQYF. The CDR3 DNA sequence: TGTGCCAGCAGCTCCTTGGGGTCCCTCGGGACGCAGTATTTT. This chain joins TRBV5-6 and TRBJ2-3; D not resolved. V lost 3 bases and J 9 bases, leaving 17 bases between the germline ends. This CDR3 region has 14 residues. From germline, CDR1 is SGHDT and CDR2 YYEEEE.

V and J are TRBV18 and TRBJ2-7; TRBD1 aligns across 9 bases. J gave up 3 bases and V 4 bases, and 4 bases lay outside the gene matches. CDR1 and CDR2 (germline): KGHSH, LQKENI. The CDR3 runs 14 residues. The CDR3 nucleotides read TGTGCCAGCTCACTAACGGACAGGGGCTACGAGCAGTACTTC. The encoded protein is CASSLTDRGYEQYF.